Listed here are 4 T cell receptor beta chains from one sample, sequenced in a study of cytomegalovirus exposure and HLA in healthy donors. PCR amplification relied on 60 Vbeta primers (plus 13 Jbeta primers). Only in-frame clones appear in the TCRdb table, and some are missing; sequencing was by immunoSEQ multiplex PCR. Of under 150,000 clones listed, approximately 60% are singletons. Material: PBMCs. The receptors originated from a woman between 40 and 50 years old in good health and CMV-seronegative.

This clone was counted once. This chain links TRBV30 with TRBJ2-7; the match to TRBD1 covers 10 bases. The CDR3 is made up of 16 amino acids. V was clipped by 2 bases and J by 1 base; unmatched bases: 8. Germline loops: CDR1 GTSNPN, CDR2 SVGIG (reference sequence). The CDR3 bases are TGTGCCTGGAGTACACAGGACAGGGGGTGGTCCTACGAGCAGTACTTC. This translates into CAWSTQDRGWSYEQYF.

Concerning this clone itself: Other DNA sequences of this sample code for an identical CDR3. The chain uses TRBV29-1 and TRBJ2-3, with D uncertain. Germline loops: CDR1 SQVTM, CDR2 ANQGSEA. Trimming took 3 bases from V and 1 from J, leaving 8 bases between them. The CDR3 extends over 13 amino acids. The CDR3 reads CSVDPRGTDTQYF. In DNA form, the CDR3 reads TGCAGCGTTGACCCCCGAGGCACAGATACGCAGTATTTT.

V is TRBV6-1 and J is TRBJ1-3; weak D call: TRBD1 (6 bases). The CDR3 is made up of 13 amino acids. The germline V gene has CDR1 MNHNS and CDR2 SASEGT. The germline V and J ends were trimmed by 9 bases and 5 bases, with 14 bases remaining between them. CDR3 in amino acids: CASSPGQRNTIYF. Written as DNA, the CDR3 is TGTGCCAGTTCACCGGGACAAAGAAACACCATATATTTT.

The chain uses TRBV5-1 and TRBJ1-4; 8 positions agree with TRBD1. V was clipped by 4 bases and J by 7 bases; unmatched bases: 18. The CDR3 consists of 18 residues. Germline V gives CDR1 SGHRS, CDR2 YFSETQ. CDR3 amino acids: CASSELPTSGQGSEKLFF. The CDR3 region has the DNA TGCGCCAGCAGCGAACTCCCTACTTCCGGACAGGGTTCTGAAAAACTGTTTTTT.